This TCR beta chain was found in a study of PD-L1 blockade in urothelial cancer. Study at large: T cells were recovered from blood samples at a median of around 140,000.

The CDR3 extends over 14 amino acids. The germline V and J ends were trimmed by 4 bases and 4 bases, with 13 bases remaining between them. Looked up from germline, CDR1 is MRHNA and CDR2 is SNTAGT. Profiled with immunoSEQ multiplex PCR; TCRdb holds only in-frame clones, not every one. Of roughly 21,000 clones in the sample, nearly 90% were seen once. The chain joins TRBV6-4 to TRBJ2-5; D is uncertain. The TCR was taken from a woman aged 55-69 years with urothelial cancer. Sequences were derived from PBMCs, sampled around atezolizumab (anti-PD-L1) treatment. The CDR3 sequence is CASSGILRLETQYF. The CDR3 DNA is TGTGCCAGCAGTGGAATCCTCCGACTAGAGACCCAGTACTTC.